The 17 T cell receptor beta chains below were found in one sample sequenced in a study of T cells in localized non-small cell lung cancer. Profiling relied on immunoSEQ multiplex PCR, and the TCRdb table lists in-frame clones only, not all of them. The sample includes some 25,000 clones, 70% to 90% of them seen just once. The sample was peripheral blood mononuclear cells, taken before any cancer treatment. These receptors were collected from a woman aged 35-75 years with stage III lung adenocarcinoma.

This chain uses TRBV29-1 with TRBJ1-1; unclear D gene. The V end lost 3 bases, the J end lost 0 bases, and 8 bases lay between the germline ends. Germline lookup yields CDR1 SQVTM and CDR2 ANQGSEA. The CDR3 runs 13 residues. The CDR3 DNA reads TGCAGCGTTGATTGGAACATGAACACTGAAGCTTTCTTT. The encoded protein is CSVDWNMNTEAFF.

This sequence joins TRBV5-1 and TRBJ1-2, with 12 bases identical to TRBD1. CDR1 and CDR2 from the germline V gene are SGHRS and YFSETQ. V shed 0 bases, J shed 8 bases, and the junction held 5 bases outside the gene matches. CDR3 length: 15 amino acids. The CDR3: CASSLAGTGGEGYTF. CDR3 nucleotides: TGCGCCAGCAGCTTGGCCGGGACAGGGGGCGAAGGCTACACCTTC.

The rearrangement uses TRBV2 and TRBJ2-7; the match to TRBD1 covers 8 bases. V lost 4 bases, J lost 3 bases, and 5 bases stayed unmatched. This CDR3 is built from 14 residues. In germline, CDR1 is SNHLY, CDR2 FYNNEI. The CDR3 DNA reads TGTGCCAGCAGTGTTCAGGGGGCCTACTACGAGCAGTACTTC. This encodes CASSVQGAYYEQYF.

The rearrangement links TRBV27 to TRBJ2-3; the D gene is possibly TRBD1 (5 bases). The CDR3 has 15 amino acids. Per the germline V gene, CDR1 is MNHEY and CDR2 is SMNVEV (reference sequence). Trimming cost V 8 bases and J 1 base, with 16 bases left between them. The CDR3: CASSSRVGGTDTQYF. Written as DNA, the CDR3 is TGTGCCAGCTCCAGCCGGGTAGGGGGCACAGATACGCAGTATTTT.

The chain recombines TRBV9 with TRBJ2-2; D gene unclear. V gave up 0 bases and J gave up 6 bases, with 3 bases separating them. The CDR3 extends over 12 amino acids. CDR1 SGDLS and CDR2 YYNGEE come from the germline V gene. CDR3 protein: CASSVAPGELFF. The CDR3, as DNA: TGTGCCAGCAGCGTAGCGCCCGGGGAGCTGTTTTTT.

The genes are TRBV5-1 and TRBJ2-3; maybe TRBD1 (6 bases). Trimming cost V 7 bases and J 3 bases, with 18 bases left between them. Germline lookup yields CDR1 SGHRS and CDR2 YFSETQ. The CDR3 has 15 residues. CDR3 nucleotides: TGCGCCAGCGGTACCCAGGGGTTGGGGACAGATACGCAGTATTTT. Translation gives CASGTQGLGTDTQYF.

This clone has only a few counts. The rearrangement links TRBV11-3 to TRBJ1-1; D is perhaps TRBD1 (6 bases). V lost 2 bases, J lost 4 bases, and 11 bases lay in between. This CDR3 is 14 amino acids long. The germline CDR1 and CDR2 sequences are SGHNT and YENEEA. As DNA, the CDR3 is TGTGCCAGCAGCTTAAACAGGGCGTCCACTGAAGCTTTCTTT. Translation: CASSLNRASTEAFF.

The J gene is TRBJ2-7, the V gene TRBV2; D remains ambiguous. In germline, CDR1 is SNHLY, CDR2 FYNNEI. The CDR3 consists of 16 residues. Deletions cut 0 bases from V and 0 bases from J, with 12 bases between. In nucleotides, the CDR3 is TGTGCCAGCAGTGAAGCGCATGGGTTAAACTCCTACGAGCAGTACTTC. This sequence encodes CASSEAHGLNSYEQYF.

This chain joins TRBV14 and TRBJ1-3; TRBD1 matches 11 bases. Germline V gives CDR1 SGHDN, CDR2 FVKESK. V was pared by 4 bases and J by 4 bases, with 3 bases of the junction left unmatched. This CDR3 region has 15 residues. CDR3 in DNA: TGTGCCAGCAGCCCACGGACAGGGGGCGGAAACACCATATATTTT. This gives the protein CASSPRTGGGNTIYF.

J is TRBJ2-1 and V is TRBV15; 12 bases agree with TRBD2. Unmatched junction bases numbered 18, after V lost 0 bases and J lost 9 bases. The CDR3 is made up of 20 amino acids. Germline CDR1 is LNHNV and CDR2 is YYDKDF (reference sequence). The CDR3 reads CATSRDWASGGASQSFEQFF. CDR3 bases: TGTGCCACCAGCAGAGATTGGGCTAGCGGGGGGGCTTCCCAGTCGTTTGAGCAGTTCTTC.

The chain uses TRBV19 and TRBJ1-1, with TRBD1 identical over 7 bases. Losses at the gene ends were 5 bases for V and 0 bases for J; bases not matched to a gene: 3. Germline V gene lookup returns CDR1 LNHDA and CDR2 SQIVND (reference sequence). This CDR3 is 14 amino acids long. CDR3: CASSYRGMNTEAFF. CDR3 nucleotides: TGTGCCAGTAGTTACAGGGGTATGAACACTGAAGCTTTCTTT.

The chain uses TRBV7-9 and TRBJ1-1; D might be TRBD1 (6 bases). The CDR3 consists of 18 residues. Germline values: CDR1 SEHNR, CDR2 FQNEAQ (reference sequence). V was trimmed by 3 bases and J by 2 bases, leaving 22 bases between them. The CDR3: CASSFFSGRGVKNTEAFF. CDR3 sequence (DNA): TGTGCCAGCAGCTTCTTTTCGGGCAGGGGAGTAAAAAACACTGAAGCTTTCTTT.

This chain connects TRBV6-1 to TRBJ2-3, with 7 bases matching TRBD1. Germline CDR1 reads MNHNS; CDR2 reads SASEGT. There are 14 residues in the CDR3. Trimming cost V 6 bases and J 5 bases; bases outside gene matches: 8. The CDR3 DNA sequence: TGTGCCAGCAGACCTCGAGGGGGCGTAGATACGCAGTATTTT. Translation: CASRPRGGVDTQYF.

This CDR3 is CASSLQDYGYTF. The DNA for the CDR3 is TGTGCCAGCAGTTTACAGGACTATGGCTACACCTTC. The gene calls are TRBV28 and TRBJ1-2; D is ambiguous. The CDR3 is 12 residues long. The V end lost 2 bases, the J end lost 3 bases, and 4 bases lay between the germline ends. Germline V CDR1 and CDR2: MDHEN, SYDVKM.

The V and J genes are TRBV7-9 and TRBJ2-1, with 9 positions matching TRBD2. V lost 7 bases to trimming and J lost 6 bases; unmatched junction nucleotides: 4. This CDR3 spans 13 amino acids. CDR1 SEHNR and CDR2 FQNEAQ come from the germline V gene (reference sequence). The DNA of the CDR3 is TGTGCCAGCACCCGTAGCGGGGGCAATGAGCAGTTCTTC. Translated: CASTRSGGNEQFF.

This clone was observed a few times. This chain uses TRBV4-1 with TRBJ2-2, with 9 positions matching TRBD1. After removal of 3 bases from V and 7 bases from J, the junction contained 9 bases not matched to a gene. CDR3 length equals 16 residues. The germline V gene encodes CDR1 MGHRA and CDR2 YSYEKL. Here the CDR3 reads CASSHPGGQGGGELFF. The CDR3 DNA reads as TGCGCCAGCAGCCACCCGGGGGGACAGGGAGGCGGGGAGCTGTTTTTT.

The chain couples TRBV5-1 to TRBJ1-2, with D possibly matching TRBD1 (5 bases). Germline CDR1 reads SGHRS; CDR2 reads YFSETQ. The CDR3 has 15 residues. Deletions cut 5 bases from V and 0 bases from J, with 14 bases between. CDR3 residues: CASRPVGRANYGYTF. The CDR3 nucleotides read TGCGCCAGCAGGCCGGTGGGGCGAGCTAACTATGGCTACACCTTC.